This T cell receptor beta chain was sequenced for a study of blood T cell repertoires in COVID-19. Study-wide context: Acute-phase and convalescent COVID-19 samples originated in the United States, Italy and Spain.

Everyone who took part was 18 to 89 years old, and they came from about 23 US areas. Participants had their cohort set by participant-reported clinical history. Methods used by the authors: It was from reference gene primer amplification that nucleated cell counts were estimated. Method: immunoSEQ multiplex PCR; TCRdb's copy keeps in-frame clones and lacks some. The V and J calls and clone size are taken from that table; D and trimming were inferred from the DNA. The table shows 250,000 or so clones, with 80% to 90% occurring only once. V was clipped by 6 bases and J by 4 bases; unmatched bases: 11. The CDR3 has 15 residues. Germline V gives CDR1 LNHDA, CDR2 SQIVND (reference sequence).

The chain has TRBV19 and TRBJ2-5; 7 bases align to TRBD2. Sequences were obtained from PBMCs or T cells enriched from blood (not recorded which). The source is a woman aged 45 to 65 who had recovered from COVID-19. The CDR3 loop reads CASRALGGRRETQYF. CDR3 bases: TGTGCCAGTAGGGCCTTGGGCGGGAGACGAGAGACCCAGTACTTC.